This TCR beta chain is drawn from a study of T cell responses to AZD1222 COVID-19 vaccine. Study-level information: The analysis combined second doses at about 4 or about 12 weeks.

The study, taken as a whole, reports: Distributed over spike, vaccine-associated CD4 TCRs predominated at 160-218 and 743-854. Only 5 to 7 AZD1222 recipients tested seropositive at baseline. Repertoires were obtained solely post-peak T cell response.

Only in-frame clones appear in the TCRdb table, and some are missing; sequencing was by immunoSEQ multiplex PCR. In the table there are around 100,000 clones, around 94% of which are singletons. On this clone: Its antigen is unidentified.

Germline V lookup: CDR1 MNHEY, CDR2 SMNVEV (reference sequence). The CDR3 is 15 residues long. After removal of 5 bases from V and 5 bases from J, the junction contained 6 bases not matched to a gene. The sample in question was peripheral blood, obtained on day 0 of AZD1222 vaccination. The TCR sequence derives from an adult in good health. V and J are TRBV27 and TRBJ1-5; 10 bases fit TRBD1. The CDR3 region is CASSARTGGDQPQHF. In nucleotides, the CDR3 is TGTGCCAGCAGTGCCCGGACAGGGGGGGATCAGCCCCAGCATTTT.